This TCR beta chain was retrieved from a study of shared clonotypes between healthy human individuals. Assay used: immunoSEQ multiplex PCR; TCRdb lists only in-frame clones, some missing. This table has some 2.3 million clones, 90% to 95% appearing once. Comments on this clone: In the same sample, other DNA sequences code for this CDR3.

V lost 4 bases to trimming and J lost 0 bases; unmatched junction nucleotides: 3. Germline CDR1 and CDR2: KGHSH and LQKENI. The CDR3 length is 14 residues. Sequencing was performed on naive CD4+ T cells from PBMCs. This sample's subset: CD45RA+ positively selected. The origin of this receptor is a man between 18 and 29 years old in good health. Some clones in this sample may be carry-over from other donors' samples. The chain employs TRBV18 and TRBJ2-7; 7 positions match TRBD1. Here the CDR3 DNA reads TGTGCCAGCTCACGAGGACAGGACTCCTACGAGCAGTACTTC. Its protein is CASSRGQDSYEQYF.